Following are 27 T cell receptor beta chains from one sample sequenced in a study of blood T cell repertoires in COVID-19. Repertoires were generated with immunoSEQ multiplex PCR, while TCRdb's copy carries only in-frame clones and drops some. The repertoire consists of under 200,000 clones, with about 82% occurring once and the leading ten covering around 5%. Input material: PBMCs or T cells enriched from blood (not recorded which). All receptors come from a man aged 40-50 years with acute COVID-19.

The CDR3: CATSRVLQPQHF. CDR3 sequence (DNA): TGTGCCACCAGCAGAGTACTGCAGCCCCAGCATTTT. The chain couples TRBV15 to TRBJ1-5; D gene unclear. CDR1 is LNHNV and CDR2 is YYDKDF in the germline V gene (reference sequence). This CDR3 is 12 amino acids long. V lost 1 base and J 7 bases, leaving 5 bases between the germline ends.

V is TRBV6-5 and J is TRBJ1-1; D possibly corresponds to TRBD1 (5 bases). The length of the CDR3 is 13 residues. V shed 8 bases and J shed 1 base, with 11 bases lying between them. Germline V lookup: CDR1 MNHEY, CDR2 SVGAGI. The CDR3 sequence: CASRSQGNTEAFF. CDR3 DNA sequence: TGTGCCAGCCGCAGCCAGGGGAACACTGAAGCTTTCTTT.

CDR3 DNA: TGCGCCAGCAGTCAACACAGGGGCTGTGGGACCCAGTACTTC. It yields the protein CASSQHRGCGTQYF. This chain connects TRBV23-1 to TRBJ2-5; 7 positions agree with TRBD1. TRBV23-1 is filed as an ORF, its function uncertain. The trim removed 2 bases at V and 7 bases at J, leaving 7 bases unmatched. This CDR3 comprises 14 residues.

The chain is built from TRBV9 and TRBJ2-7; tentative D call: TRBD2 (5 bases). Trimming stripped 0 bases from V and 5 bases from J, with 9 bases between. The CDR3 has 13 amino acids. Per the germline V gene, CDR1 is SGDLS and CDR2 is YYNGEE. The CDR3 DNA is TGTGCCAGCAGCGTAGGTGGGAGAAACGAGCAGTACTTC. It specifies CASSVGGRNEQYF.

The V and J genes are TRBV27 and TRBJ1-5, with D unresolved. Germline CDR1 reads MNHEY; CDR2 reads SMNVEV (reference sequence). V was trimmed by 7 bases and J by 4 bases, leaving 17 bases between them. The CDR3 has 15 amino acids. The CDR3: CASKRWAGENQPQHF. In nucleotides, the CDR3 is TGTGCCAGCAAGCGGTGGGCAGGAGAAAATCAGCCCCAGCATTTT.

The rearrangement links TRBV6-4 to TRBJ2-7, with D hard to call. The CDR3 loop spans 14 amino acids. V was cut by 6 bases and J by 3 bases, with 15 bases left in between. Per germline, CDR1 MRHNA and CDR2 SNTAGT. CDR3 residues: CASRATRIHYEQYF. In DNA, the CDR3 is TGTGCCAGCAGAGCCACGCGGATACACTACGAGCAGTACTTC.

This clone was counted a single time. The V call is TRBV7-2, the J call TRBJ1-1, with 7 positions matching TRBD1. The CDR3 is 17 residues long. Germline-derived CDR1 and CDR2 are SGHTA and FQGNSA. V trimming: 4 bases; J trimming: 0 bases; junction bases outside the gene matches: 11. The CDR3 loop reads CASSSMTGTIMNTEAFF. Written as DNA, the CDR3 is TGTGCCAGCAGCTCAATGACAGGGACAATAATGAACACTGAAGCTTTCTTT. Filled out from reference TRBV7-2 and TRBJ1-1, the complete variable domain reads GAGVSQSPSNKVTEKGKDVELRCDPISGHTALYWYRQSLGQGLEFLIYFQGNSAPDKSGLPSDRFSAERTGGSVSTLTIQRTQQEDSAVYLCASSSMTGTIMNTEAFFGQGTRLTVV.

This clone was seen a handful of times. The chain has TRBV29-1 and TRBJ2-1; 10 bases map to TRBD1. Germline V gene data show CDR1 as SQVTM and CDR2 as ANQGSEA. With 6 bases clipped from V and 10 bases from J, the junction kept 15 bases outside the gene matches. The CDR3 is 15 amino acids. The CDR3 region is CSVRPRDRGPSEQFF. CDR3 nucleotides: TGCAGCGTGAGGCCCCGGGACAGGGGTCCCAGCGAGCAGTTCTTC.

Only one count was recorded for this clone. The chain has TRBV28 and TRBJ1-4; D may be TRBD1 (6 bases). Trimming cost V 2 bases and J 8 bases, with 12 bases left between them. Germline V gives CDR1 MDHEN, CDR2 SYDVKM. CDR3 size: 14 residues. The CDR3 here is CASSLDRSNEKLFF. Written as DNA, the CDR3 is TGTGCCAGCAGTTTAGACAGGTCAAACGAAAAACTGTTTTTT.

The chain has TRBV9 and TRBJ2-1, with a weak D call TRBD2 (5 bases). Germline loops: CDR1 SGDLS, CDR2 YYNGEE. This CDR3 has 16 residues. Trimming removed 0 bases at V and 0 bases at J, with 10 bases between. Here the CDR3 DNA reads TGTGCCAGCAGCGTAGAACCGGGGATCTCCTACAATGAGCAGTTCTTC. Its translation is CASSVEPGISYNEQFF.

The chain is built from TRBV11-2 and TRBJ2-1, with a possible D match to TRBD1 (5 bases). V was pared by 1 base and J by 8 bases, with 12 bases between. Germline assignment: CDR1 SGHAT and CDR2 FQNNGV. The CDR3 extends over 14 amino acids. This CDR3 is CASSLVVRGDEQFF. CDR3 in DNA: TGTGCCAGCAGCTTAGTTGTAAGGGGCGATGAGCAGTTCTTC.

Here the CDR3 DNA reads TGTGCCAGCAGTTACTCCCCAGTACCCCAAGAGACCCAGTACTTC. Protein sequence: CASSYSPVPQETQYF. This chain links TRBV6-2 or TRBV6-3 with TRBJ2-5; D not certain. This CDR3 comprises 15 residues. The germline V and J ends were trimmed by 0 bases and 1 base, with 9 bases remaining between them. Germline V gives CDR1 MNHEY, CDR2 SVGEGT.

This clone was seen ten or more times. The chain employs TRBV10-3 and TRBJ2-7, with TRBD2 as a possible D gene (6 bases). The CDR3 extends over 13 amino acids. Germline V CDR1 and CDR2: ENHRY, SYGVKD. Trimming pared 10 bases from V and 7 bases from J, leaving 20 bases between. CDR3 nucleotide sequence: TGTGCCACGCAAGGTCCCTCGACTAGGGAGCAGTACTTC. This sequence encodes CATQGPSTREQYF.

The V and J genes are TRBV7-2 and TRBJ2-5; 7 positions match TRBD2. The V gene end was trimmed by 1 base and the J gene end by 1 base; junction bases not matched to a gene: 0. This CDR3 contains 14 residues. Germline V gene data show CDR1 as SGHTA and CDR2 as FQGNSA. The CDR3 DNA follows: TGTGCCAGCAGCTTAGGACTAGCCCAAGAGACCCAGTACTTC. As protein: CASSLGLAQETQYF.

The chain links TRBV5-1 to TRBJ2-2, with TRBD1 identical over 7 bases. Germline loops: CDR1 SGHRS, CDR2 YFSETQ. Germline trimming cut 4 bases from V and 5 bases from J; bases unmatched to any gene: 5. The CDR3 loop spans 14 amino acids. The CDR3 sequence is CASSRGQTTGELFF. CDR3 nucleotides: TGCGCCAGCAGCCGGGGACAGACGACCGGGGAGCTGTTTTTT.

The genes are TRBV28 and TRBJ2-6, with 12 bases matching TRBD2. The germline CDR1 and CDR2 sequences are MDHEN and SYDVKM. J lost 0 bases, V lost 7 bases, and 7 bases had no gene match. CDR3 size: 18 residues. CDR3: CASTAPGLAGSGANVLTF. The CDR3 DNA is TGTGCCAGCACGGCGCCGGGACTAGCGGGCTCTGGGGCCAACGTCCTGACTTTC.

V and J are TRBV6-5 and TRBJ2-7, with 8 bases lining up with TRBD2. CDR3 length: 14 amino acids. Germline-derived CDR1 and CDR2 are MNHEY and SVGAGI. Trimming cost V 4 bases and J 6 bases; bases outside gene matches: 8. In DNA, the CDR3 is TGTGCCAGCAGTTTTGGCGGGAGGATCTCCGAGCAGTACTTC. This translates into CASSFGGRISEQYF.

This clone was observed a single time. This chain links TRBV6-5 with TRBJ1-6; the D is unclear. The CDR3 is made up of 12 amino acids. Germline assignment: CDR1 MNHEY and CDR2 SVGAGI. V lost 6 bases and J lost 9, with 9 bases in between. The CDR3 spells CASREGSSPLHF. CDR3 sequence (DNA): TGTGCCAGCAGGGAGGGCAGTTCACCCCTCCACTTT.

This rearrangement joins TRBV7-2 to TRBJ1-1, with 7 bases aligning to TRBD1. The germline gives CDR1 SGHTA, CDR2 FQGNSA. The CDR3 loop spans 17 amino acids. J gave up 5 bases and V 3 bases, and 15 bases lay outside the gene matches. The CDR3 bases are TGTGCCAGCAGCTTCCAACGACAGGGAGTGGTAAGAACTGAAGCTTTCTTT. This sequence encodes CASSFQRQGVVRTEAFF.

The J gene is TRBJ2-7, the V gene TRBV6-5; D may be TRBD1 (6 bases). Germline CDR1 MNHEY, CDR2 SVGAGI. Trimming took 7 bases from V and 4 from J, leaving 11 bases between them. CDR3 length: 12 residues. The CDR3 nucleotides read TGTGCCAGCAAGGGGGATCGGTACGAGCAGTACTTC. It codes for CASKGDRYEQYF.

J is TRBJ2-1 and V is TRBV9; TRBD2 agrees at 11 bases. The CDR3 has 18 amino acids. CDR1 SGDLS and CDR2 YYNGEE come from the germline V gene. After removal of 4 bases from V and 1 base from J, the junction contained 10 bases not matched to a gene. The CDR3 DNA sequence: TGTGCCAGCAGCAATTGGACTAGCGGGTGGATTTCCTACAATGAGCAGTTCTTC. This translates into CASSNWTSGWISYNEQFF.

The CDR3 DNA reads TGTGCCAGCGGGCAAGCGGGAGAGGCCTACGAGCAGTACTTC. Protein product: CASGQAGEAYEQYF. The chain carries TRBV27 and TRBJ2-7; 8 bases are a match to TRBD2. CDR3 length equals 14 residues. V lost 8 bases to trimming and J lost 2 bases; unmatched junction nucleotides: 8. Germline CDR1 is MNHEY and CDR2 is SMNVEV (reference sequence).

V gene TRBV10-3 combines with J gene TRBJ1-2; weak D call: TRBD1 (6 bases). Germline values: CDR1 ENHRY, CDR2 SYGVKD. Trimming pared 7 bases from V and 0 bases from J, leaving 9 bases between. This CDR3 is built from 13 residues. The CDR3 region has the DNA TGTGCCATCACGGACAGAACTAACTATGGCTACACCTTC. Translated: CAITDRTNYGYTF.

This clone was seen a few times. The rearrangement links TRBV9 to TRBJ1-1; D may be TRBD1 (6 bases). With 10 bases removed from V and 7 bases from J, the gap between germline ends came to 14 bases. The CDR3 extends over 11 amino acids. Germline loops: CDR1 SGDLS, CDR2 YYNGEE. The CDR3 DNA reads TGTGCCTCCCAGGGGAGGGGTGAAGCTTTCTTT. Protein product: CASQGRGEAFF. Full variable domain (missing parts from reference TRBV9 and TRBJ1-1): DSGVTQTPKHLITATGQRVTLRCSPRSGDLSVYWYQQSLDQGLQFLIQYYNGEERAKGNILERFSAQQFPDLHSELNLSSLELGDSALYFCASQGRGEAFFGQGTRLTVV.

J is TRBJ1-2 and V is TRBV28, with 10 bases fitting TRBD1. After removal of 5 bases from V and 3 bases from J, the junction contained 6 bases not matched to a gene. The CDR3 is made up of 15 amino acids. CDR1 is MDHEN, CDR2 SYDVKM, per germline. The CDR3, as DNA: TGTGCCAGCAGTCTAGGACAGGGGGGATACTATGGCTACACCTTC. Its protein is CASSLGQGGYYGYTF.

The chain uses TRBV28 and TRBJ1-2, with a possible D match to TRBD1 (5 bases). V gave up 6 bases and J gave up 6 bases, with 17 bases separating them. The germline gives CDR1 MDHEN, CDR2 SYDVKM. The CDR3 totals 14 residues. The CDR3 nucleotides are TGTGCCAGCAGACAACCCTTCGGAGGGGATGGCTACACCTTC. Its protein is CASRQPFGGDGYTF.

V gene TRBV7-9 combines with J gene TRBJ2-1, with TRBD1 identical over 9 bases. The CDR3 loop spans 15 amino acids. The V gene's germline CDR1 is SEHNR and CDR2 FQNEAQ (reference sequence). Unmatched junction bases numbered 7, after V lost 8 bases and J lost 2 bases. The CDR3: CASSGGTGTYNEQFF. The DNA of the CDR3 is TGTGCCAGCTCCGGGGGGACAGGGACCTACAATGAGCAGTTCTTC.